Listed below are T cell receptor beta chains from one sample, sequenced in a study of CD8+CD57+ T cells in acquired aplastic anemia. TCRdb reprocessed the reads via MiXCR and lists one record per CDR3 protein. Altogether 190,000 or so distinct CDR3 sequences are present, about half being singletons, with the ten largest covering around 2%. The sequencing input was sorted CD4+, CD8+, or CD8+CD57+ T cells (not recorded which) from PBMCs. All receptors derive from a human donor with aplastic anemia. CDR3s include the opening cysteine and the closing phenylalanine or tryptophan. The order of the fields is V gene, D gene, J gene, clone size, CDR3 DNA, CDR3 protein. D genes are given only for firm matches. A row's size may be missing; if present it is once, few, many or a size class.

v_gene: TRBV6-5
d_gene: .
j_gene: TRBJ1-4
abundance: .
CDR3nt: TGTGCCAGCAGTTACGACGCAGGGGAACTGTTTTTT
CDR3aa: CASSYDAGELFF

v_gene: TRBV3-1
d_gene: TRBD2
j_gene: TRBJ2-7
abundance: many
CDR3nt: TGTGCCAGCAGCCACGGAGCGGGAGGGCCGGGAAGCGAGCAGTACTTC
CDR3aa: CASSHGAGGPGSEQYF

v_gene: TRBV4-2
d_gene: .
j_gene: TRBJ2-3
abundance: many
CDR3nt: TGTGCCAGCAGCCTCGGATTCGTCCCCGGCACAGATACGCAGTATTTT
CDR3aa: CASSLGFVPGTDTQYF

v_gene: TRBV20-1
d_gene: .
j_gene: TRBJ2-3
abundance: many
CDR3nt: TGCAGTGCGAAACTAGCCCAGGGGGGAGATACGCAGTATTTT
CDR3aa: CSAKLAQGGDTQYF

v_gene: TRBV28
d_gene: .
j_gene: TRBJ1-6
abundance: few
CDR3nt: TGTGCCAGCAGGCGTTTCGATAATTCACCCCTCCACTTT
CDR3aa: CASRRFDNSPLHF

v_gene: TRBV10-3
d_gene: .
j_gene: TRBJ1-2
abundance: .
CDR3nt: TGTGCCATCAGTGCTAGGGAGATTCAGAACTATGGCTACACCTTC
CDR3aa: CAISAREIQNYGYTF

v_gene: TRBV10-2
d_gene: .
j_gene: TRBJ2-7
abundance: few
CDR3nt: TGCGCCACCAGGCCTCCAGCGACCTACGAGCAGTACTTC
CDR3aa: CATRPPATYEQYF

v_gene: TRBV7-2
d_gene: .
j_gene: TRBJ1-6
abundance: .
CDR3nt: TGTGCCAGCAGCTCCGTGATCCCGGGTCCCCTCCACTTT
CDR3aa: CASSSVIPGPLHF

v_gene: TRBV2
d_gene: .
j_gene: TRBJ1-6
abundance: .
CDR3nt: TGTGCCAGCAGTGCGTGGGGGGACGAGTCCTATAATTCACCCCTCCACTTT
CDR3aa: CASSAWGDESYNSPLHF

v_gene: TRBV14
d_gene: .
j_gene: TRBJ1-3
abundance: many
CDR3nt: TGTGCCAGCAGCCCATACATCACAGCAAATGGAAACACCATATATTTT
CDR3aa: CASSPYITANGNTIYF

v_gene: TRBV7-9
d_gene: TRBD1
j_gene: TRBJ1-2
abundance: few
CDR3nt: TGTGCCTCTCGGGACAGCCTGACCTATGGCTACACCTTC
CDR3aa: CASRDSLTYGYTF

v_gene: TRBV18
d_gene: TRBD1
j_gene: TRBJ2-7
abundance: .
CDR3nt: TGTGCCAGCTCACCTCCGGGACAGGGAAAGGGGGAGCAGTACTTC
CDR3aa: CASSPPGQGKGEQYF

v_gene: TRBV7-9
d_gene: .
j_gene: TRBJ1-2
abundance: .
CDR3nt: TGTGCCAGCAGCCGGCCGGGGTCCTATGGCTACACCTTC
CDR3aa: CASSRPGSYGYTF

v_gene: TRBV28
d_gene: .
j_gene: TRBJ2-1
abundance: few
CDR3nt: TGTGCCAGCAGTTTCCCGGTCACCCAGTTTCAGTTCTTC
CDR3aa: CASSFPVTQFQFF

v_gene: TRBV20-1
d_gene: TRBD1
j_gene: TRBJ1-2
abundance: few
CDR3nt: TGCAGTGCGTCAACCACAGGGGGCTATGGCTACACCTTC
CDR3aa: CSASTTGGYGYTF

v_gene: TRBV4-2
d_gene: TRBD1
j_gene: TRBJ2-5
abundance: .
CDR3nt: TGTGCCAGCAGCCAAGGGCTTGGACAGGGGGCTGGAGAGACCCAGTACTTC
CDR3aa: CASSQGLGQGAGETQYF

v_gene: TRBV9
d_gene: TRBD2
j_gene: TRBJ2-3
abundance: many
CDR3nt: TGTGCCAGCAGCGTAGCGGGGGGGCCGGTAGATACGCAGTATTTT
CDR3aa: CASSVAGGPVDTQYF

v_gene: TRBV20-1
d_gene: .
j_gene: TRBJ1-6
abundance: few
CDR3nt: TGCAGTGCTAGCCGACAGGCTGGGGATTCGCCCCTCCACTTT
CDR3aa: CSASRQAGDSPLHF

v_gene: TRBV19
d_gene: .
j_gene: TRBJ1-1
abundance: .
CDR3nt: TGTGCCAGTAGGGATACCGCGGCCACTGAAGCTTTCTTT
CDR3aa: CASRDTAATEAFF

v_gene: TRBV12-3/TRBV12-4
d_gene: .
j_gene: TRBJ1-5
abundance: .
CDR3nt: TGTGCCAGCAGTTCGCTCCCGTCCCAGCATTTT
CDR3aa: CASSSLPSQHF

v_gene: TRBV7-8
d_gene: TRBD1
j_gene: TRBJ2-2
abundance: many
CDR3nt: TGTGCCAGCAGCGGACAGGGTTCCACCGGGGAGCTGTTTTTT
CDR3aa: CASSGQGSTGELFF

v_gene: TRBV6-6
d_gene: .
j_gene: TRBJ2-5
abundance: many
CDR3nt: TGTGCCAGCAAGGGCAGTCAAGAGACCCAGTACTTC
CDR3aa: CASKGSQETQYF

v_gene: TRBV11-1
d_gene: .
j_gene: TRBJ2-3
abundance: .
CDR3nt: TGTGCCAGCAGCTCGTGGGGTAGCGGAAGCACAGATACGCAGTATTTT
CDR3aa: CASSSWGSGSTDTQYF

v_gene: TRBV9
d_gene: TRBD1
j_gene: TRBJ2-5
abundance: .
CDR3nt: TGTGCCAGCAGCGTAGGACAGGGGGCTATCCCAGAGACCCAGTACTTC
CDR3aa: CASSVGQGAIPETQYF

v_gene: TRBV28
d_gene: TRBD1
j_gene: TRBJ2-1
abundance: few
CDR3nt: TGTGCCAGCAGTCGACAGGGAAGGCATGAGCAGTTCTTC
CDR3aa: CASSRQGRHEQFF

v_gene: TRBV28
d_gene: TRBD1
j_gene: TRBJ2-7
abundance: few
CDR3nt: TGTGCCAGCAGACGGACAGGCACCGAGCAGTACTTC
CDR3aa: CASRRTGTEQYF

v_gene: TRBV20-1
d_gene: .
j_gene: TRBJ2-1
abundance: .
CDR3nt: TGCAGTGCTCGTCGAACTGGGGGCACTTTTAACAATGAGCAGTTCTTC
CDR3aa: CSARRTGGTFNNEQFF

v_gene: TRBV6-1
d_gene: .
j_gene: TRBJ1-2
abundance: many
CDR3nt: TGTGCCAGCACCAAGGCGGGGGTGGGCTACACCTTC
CDR3aa: CASTKAGVGYTF

v_gene: TRBV3-1
d_gene: TRBD2
j_gene: TRBJ2-1
abundance: many
CDR3nt: TGTGCCAGCAGCCAAGATCCCAGCGGGGGTGAGCAGTTCTTC
CDR3aa: CASSQDPSGGEQFF

v_gene: TRBV7-9
d_gene: .
j_gene: TRBJ2-7
abundance: .
CDR3nt: TGTGCCAGCAGCTTCCCCGGCCTTCGGGGCGAGCAGTACTTC
CDR3aa: CASSFPGLRGEQYF

v_gene: TRBV7-9
d_gene: .
j_gene: TRBJ2-7
abundance: many
CDR3nt: TGTGCCAGCACTCCGAAGGACTGGAACTACGAGCAGTACTTC
CDR3aa: CASTPKDWNYEQYF

v_gene: TRBV11-2
d_gene: TRBD2
j_gene: TRBJ2-3
abundance: many
CDR3nt: TGTGCCAGCAGCTTATCCGGGTGGGCGACTAGCGGGACAGATACGCAGTATTTT
CDR3aa: CASSLSGWATSGTDTQYF

v_gene: TRBV12-3/TRBV12-4
d_gene: .
j_gene: TRBJ1-3
abundance: few
CDR3nt: TGTGCCAGCCGCCCGGGGGGGACCCCGTGGGGAAACACCATATATTTT
CDR3aa: CASRPGGTPWGNTIYF

v_gene: TRBV5-4
d_gene: .
j_gene: TRBJ2-3
abundance: .
CDR3nt: TGTGCCAGCAGCTTGGAGGGGTCCAATACAGATACGCAGTATTTT
CDR3aa: CASSLEGSNTDTQYF

v_gene: TRBV25-1
d_gene: .
j_gene: TRBJ2-7
abundance: few
CDR3nt: TGTGCCAGCAGTTCGGGGTTCGAGCAGTACTTC
CDR3aa: CASSSGFEQYF

v_gene: TRBV19
d_gene: .
j_gene: TRBJ1-4
abundance: many
CDR3nt: TGTGCCAGTAGTTTCCGGGACACAAATGAAAAACTGTTTTTT
CDR3aa: CASSFRDTNEKLFF

v_gene: TRBV6-1
d_gene: TRBD2
j_gene: TRBJ2-1
abundance: few
CDR3nt: TGTGCCAGCAGTCCAGCGGGGGGGCAGTACAATGAGCAGTTCTTC
CDR3aa: CASSPAGGQYNEQFF

v_gene: TRBV7-6
d_gene: TRBD1
j_gene: TRBJ2-7
abundance: .
CDR3nt: TGTGCCAGCAGTCCCGCTGACAGGGCATCGGGGGAGCAGTACTTC
CDR3aa: CASSPADRASGEQYF

v_gene: TRBV19
d_gene: .
j_gene: TRBJ2-5
abundance: many
CDR3nt: TGTGCCAGTAGTATAAGTACTGCGTGGGAGACCCAGTACTTC
CDR3aa: CASSISTAWETQYF

v_gene: TRBV10-3
d_gene: .
j_gene: TRBJ1-5
abundance: .
CDR3nt: TGTGCCATCAGTGACCTCGAGGTAAGGGGCAATCAGCCCCAGCATTTT
CDR3aa: CAISDLEVRGNQPQHF

v_gene: TRBV2
d_gene: TRBD1
j_gene: TRBJ1-4
abundance: medium-sized
CDR3nt: TGTGCCAGCAGGGATAGGACAGGCCTTGAAAAACTGTTTTTT
CDR3aa: CASRDRTGLEKLFF

v_gene: TRBV25-1
d_gene: TRBD1
j_gene: TRBJ1-4
abundance: .
CDR3nt: TGTGCCAGCAGTGAAGGGACAGGCTTAGGTGAAAAACTGTTTTTT
CDR3aa: CASSEGTGLGEKLFF

v_gene: TRBV7-2
d_gene: .
j_gene: TRBJ2-7
abundance: many
CDR3nt: TGTGCCAGCAGCTTCGGTCCACGGTCGTACGAGCAGTACTTC
CDR3aa: CASSFGPRSYEQYF

v_gene: TRBV5-1
d_gene: TRBD2
j_gene: TRBJ2-3
abundance: .
CDR3nt: TGCGCCAGCTCACCACCGACGCCTAGCGGAACAGATACGCAGTATTTT
CDR3aa: CASSPPTPSGTDTQYF

v_gene: TRBV2
d_gene: TRBD2
j_gene: TRBJ2-7
abundance: .
CDR3nt: TGTGCCAGCAGTGAAGCGGCACTAGCGGGCTACGAGCAGTACTTC
CDR3aa: CASSEAALAGYEQYF

v_gene: TRBV25-1
d_gene: TRBD2
j_gene: TRBJ2-1
abundance: .
CDR3nt: TGTGCCAGCAGTCCGACTAGCGGGGACTCCTACAATGAGCAGTTCTTC
CDR3aa: CASSPTSGDSYNEQFF

v_gene: TRBV19
d_gene: .
j_gene: TRBJ1-2
abundance: many
CDR3nt: TGTGCCAGTAGTAGGGGGGCTAACTATGGCTACACCTTC
CDR3aa: CASSRGANYGYTF

v_gene: TRBV2
d_gene: .
j_gene: TRBJ2-7
abundance: .
CDR3nt: TGTGCCAGCAGTGATTTACGGGCCTACGAGCAGTACTTC
CDR3aa: CASSDLRAYEQYF

v_gene: TRBV30
d_gene: .
j_gene: TRBJ1-1
abundance: many
CDR3nt: TGTGCCTGGAGAGCTGACAGGAGCACTGAAGCTTTCTTT
CDR3aa: CAWRADRSTEAFF

v_gene: TRBV24-1
d_gene: TRBD2
j_gene: TRBJ2-3
abundance: .
CDR3nt: TGTGCCACCAGTGATCCGACTAGCGGGACCTCGGCAGATACGCAGTATTTT
CDR3aa: CATSDPTSGTSADTQYF

v_gene: TRBV18
d_gene: .
j_gene: TRBJ1-4
abundance: few
CDR3nt: TGTGCCAGCTCACCAGGGGGCAATAATGAAAAACTGTTTTTT
CDR3aa: CASSPGGNNEKLFF

v_gene: TRBV7-2
d_gene: TRBD1
j_gene: TRBJ1-5
abundance: .
CDR3nt: TGTGCCAGCAGCGGACAGGGGGGGCTGAATCAGCCCCAGCATTTT
CDR3aa: CASSGQGGLNQPQHF

v_gene: TRBV10-3
d_gene: .
j_gene: TRBJ2-1
abundance: once
CDR3nt: TGTGCCATCAGTGCCCCAGAGAGCTCCTACAATGAGCAGTTCTTC
CDR3aa: CAISAPESSYNEQFF

v_gene: TRBV5-1
d_gene: TRBD1
j_gene: TRBJ1-1
abundance: many
CDR3nt: TGCGCCAGCAGCTTGGGGCCAGGGGGTACTGAAGCTTTCTTT
CDR3aa: CASSLGPGGTEAFF

v_gene: TRBV20-1
d_gene: TRBD2
j_gene: TRBJ2-5
abundance: .
CDR3nt: TGCAGTGCTAGAGATTTAGCGGGAGTGGGAGAGACCCAGTACTTC
CDR3aa: CSARDLAGVGETQYF

v_gene: TRBV25-1
d_gene: .
j_gene: TRBJ2-4
abundance: .
CDR3nt: TGTGCCAGCAGTGAAGAAGGACCCAAAAACATTCAGTACTTC
CDR3aa: CASSEEGPKNIQYF

v_gene: TRBV10-3
d_gene: .
j_gene: TRBJ2-7
abundance: .
CDR3nt: TGTGCCATCTGCAGGGACCCTGGCTACGAGCAGTACTTC
CDR3aa: CAICRDPGYEQYF

v_gene: TRBV15
d_gene: .
j_gene: TRBJ1-6
abundance: .
CDR3nt: TGTGCCACCAGCAGAGATCGAAAGGGCAGTTCACCCCTCCACTTT
CDR3aa: CATSRDRKGSSPLHF

v_gene: TRBV29-1
d_gene: .
j_gene: TRBJ1-2
abundance: .
CDR3nt: TGCAGCGTTGAATTGGGAAGGAGCCGTGGCTACACCTTC
CDR3aa: CSVELGRSRGYTF

v_gene: TRBV9
d_gene: .
j_gene: TRBJ2-3
abundance: .
CDR3nt: TGTGCCAGCAGCGTAGCTCCAAGGGATACGCAGTATTTT
CDR3aa: CASSVAPRDTQYF